This record concerns one T cell receptor (beta chain) sequence. Germline lookup yields CDR1 MGHDK and CDR2 SYGVNS. With 4 bases clipped from V and 7 bases from J, the junction kept 1 base outside the gene matches. The CDR3 is 13 residues long. The data stem from a study of cytomegalovirus exposure and HLA in healthy donors. 60 Vbeta and 13 Jbeta primers were used in PCR. Assay: immunoSEQ multiplex PCR; the TCRdb copy retains only in-frame clones and omits some. Of more than 95,000 clones listed, about 81% are singletons. The chain has TRBV25-1 and TRBJ2-1; TRBD1 agrees at 10 bases. Sequenced: PBMCs. This receptor was obtained from a woman aged 30 to 39 in good health and CMV-seronegative. The CDR3 reads CASSVDRGNEQFF. The CDR3 DNA follows: TGTGCCAGCAGTGTGGACAGGGGGAATGAGCAGTTCTTC. The full variable domain, its missing parts supplied by reference TRBV25-1 and TRBJ2-1, is EADIYQTPRYLVIGTGKKITLECSQTMGHDKMYWYQQDPGMELHLIHYSYGVNSTEKGDLSSESTVSRIRTEHFPLTLESARPSHTSQYLCASSVDRGNEQFFGPGTRLTVL.